This T cell receptor beta chain was recorded in a study of CD8 T cells in ankylosing spondylitis. Looked up from germline, CDR1 is GTSNPN and CDR2 is SVGIG (reference sequence). V shed 6 bases and J 3 bases; nucleotides not matched to a gene: 9. The CDR3 spans 14 residues. This clonotype was counted only a few times. From the 5' RACE reads, TCRdb called clonotypes with MiXCR, one entry per CDR3 protein. The sample yields 250,000 to 400,000 distinct CDR3 sequences, 11% seen once. This receptor was taken from a female donor with ankylosing spondylitis or in good health (not recorded which). Source material: blood, either unsorted or a sorted T cell fraction (not recorded which). This chain joins TRBV30 and TRBJ2-7; 9 positions match TRBD1. CDR3 amino acids: CACSWTGANYEQYF. CDR3 DNA: TGTGCCTGCTCTTGGACAGGGGCTAACTACGAGCAGTACTTC.